This T cell receptor beta chain was recorded in a study of T cells after yellow fever vaccination. The table lists this clonotype with many counts. TCRdb reanalysed the 5' RACE reads using MiXCR and keeps one entry per CDR3 protein. This sample has under 250,000 distinct CDR3 sequences, with about 7% found just once. CDR3 length: 15 residues. Between the trimmed V and J ends, which lost 5 bases and 0 bases, there was a span of 11 bases. The germline V gene encodes CDR1 MDHEN and CDR2 SYDVKM. The sequencing used CD4+ T cells sorted from PBMCs, collected 15 days after the yellow fever booster vaccination. The source of this sequence is a young man who received the YFV17D yellow fever vaccine. The rearrangement uses TRBV28 and TRBJ1-3; D is possibly TRBD1 (6 bases). CDR3 protein: CASSPGGASGNTIYF. The CDR3 DNA follows: TGTGCCAGCAGTCCCGGGGGGGCCTCTGGAAACACCATATATTTT.